This T cell receptor (beta chain) stems from a study of blood T cells in healthy people across ages. CDR1 is SGHRS and CDR2 is YFSETQ in the germline V gene. CDR3 length equals 15 residues. V shed 0 bases and J shed 4 bases, with 12 bases lying between them. Primed by a sample-barcoded 5' primer and a J-beta primer mix, a second PCR proceeded for roughly 7 to 11 cycles. TCRdb re-analysed the 5' RACE reads in MiXCR, keeping a single row per CDR3 protein. The profile shows roughly 800,000 distinct CDR3 sequences, nearly 60% of them singletons. This receptor was identified in a man aged 25-45 years in good health. The chain combines TRBV5-1 with TRBJ2-3; D is undetermined. The sequenced material came from blood. CDR3 loop: CASSLVIGGSDTQYF. The CDR3 DNA reads as TGCGCCAGCAGCTTGGTAATTGGCGGATCAGATACGCAGTATTTT.